The clone carrying this TCR beta chain showed up just a few times. Its antigen is not known. The sample comes from a study of cytomegalovirus exposure and HLA in healthy donors. Study-wide results and limits: Some TCR beta chains (around 160 of them) were listed as cytomegalovirus-associated. The study carried out a later analysis of TCR beta sequences. It associated about 15,000 of them with specific HLA alleles at a false discovery rate of 0.05.

With 60 Vbeta and 13 Jbeta primers, the PCR was carried out. Assay: immunoSEQ multiplex PCR; the TCRdb copy retains only in-frame clones and omits some. The table lists 76,000 or so clones, about 69% of them singletons, with approximately 16% in the top ten. The germline V and J ends were trimmed by 5 bases and 4 bases, with 23 bases remaining between them. Germline CDR1 and CDR2: LNHDA and SQIVND (reference sequence). This CDR3 has 17 amino acids. Sequencing used PBMCs. The V gene is TRBV19, the J gene TRBJ1-2; possibly TRBD1 for D (5 bases). This TCR came from a woman aged 40-49 years in good health and CMV-seropositive. CDR3 nucleotide sequence: TGTGCCAGTAGTTCACCCTCGGCGGCGGGGGTGTCCTATGGCTACACCTTC. This sequence encodes CASSSPSAAGVSYGYTF.